The text below deals with one T cell receptor (beta chain). Profiled with immunoSEQ multiplex PCR; TCRdb holds only in-frame clones, not every one. This sample carries about 27,000 clones, about 85% of them seen once, and the ten largest clones take approximately 48%. This entry belongs to a study of OX40 agonist ivuxolimab in advanced cancers. Study background: Three patients, one with hepatocellular carcinoma and two with cutaneous melanoma, achieved partial responses.

This receptor was obtained from an adult with an advanced solid tumor such as melanoma, head and neck, liver or kidney cancer. Here the sequenced sample was CD4+ or CD8+ T cells sorted from blood, taken in a trial of the OX40 agonist ivuxolimab.

CDR3 amino acids: CASSHTTTGGGRTGELFF. The CDR3 DNA follows: TGTGCCAGCAGCCACACCACGACAGGGGGCGGCCGCACCGGGGAGCTGTTTTTT. The V call is TRBV9, the J call TRBJ2-2; 10 nucleotides align to TRBD1. CDR1 SGDLS and CDR2 YYNGEE come from the germline V gene. V was clipped by 4 bases and J by 4 bases; unmatched bases: 13. The CDR3 runs 18 residues.